This T cell receptor beta chain was recovered during a study of T cells after posttransplantation cyclophosphamide. As regards this clone: Its antigen is still unknown.

Sequenced by immunoSEQ multiplex PCR; TCRdb stores in-frame clones only, minus some. The sample carries about 19,000 clones, approximately 87% recorded once. V shed 5 bases and J shed 9 bases, with 11 bases lying between them. Germline assignment: CDR1 PRHDT and CDR2 FYEKMQ (reference sequence). The CDR3 covers 12 residues. The study, taken as a whole, reports: Recipient CMV seropositivity and CMV reactivation strongly tracked TRB clonality. Donor CD8+ memory clones often dominated recipient blood repertoires at later times.

V is TRBV13 and J is TRBJ2-1, with a tentative D call TRBD2 (5 bases). The receptor was derived from a man aged 30 to 45 in good health and a related stem cell transplant donor. Sequencing used memory CD4+ T cells sorted from blood. The CDR3 reads CASSLPRGEQFF. The CDR3 DNA is TGTGCCAGCAGCCTCCCTCGGGGTGAGCAGTTCTTC.